This T cell receptor beta chain was sequenced for a study of shared clonotypes between healthy human individuals. Findings and caveats of the study: Naive subsets, compared against memory subsets, generally had larger estimated richness values.

Remarks on this clone: Its antigen is not identified.

Methods used by the authors: Junction-only sequences without quality scores were provided by ImmunoSEQ, so filtering was different. Produced via immunoSEQ multiplex PCR; TCRdb's table is partial and in-frame only. The V and J calls and the clone size are those of that table, but D and trimming were determined from the DNA. The sample holds more than 2 million clones, 90% to 95% seen once. Only CD45RO-negative cells positively selected for CCR7 counted as naive CD8 cells, so terminally differentiated effector memory CD45RA+ cells were excluded. This CDR3 is 19 amino acids long. J lost 0 bases, V lost 5 bases, and 14 bases had no gene match. CDR1 MNHEY and CDR2 SMNVEV come from the germline V gene (reference sequence).

The chain carries TRBV27 and TRBJ2-2; 8 bases are a match to TRBD1. The material sequenced was naive CD8+ T cells from PBMCs. The receptor comes from a man aged 18 to 29 in good health. Some clones in this sample may be carry-over from other donors' samples. The DNA of the CDR3 is TGTGCCAGCAGTCCCCGGACAGGGAGGATTTCAGCGAACACCGGGGAGCTGTTTTTT. Amino acids: CASSPRTGRISANTGELFF.